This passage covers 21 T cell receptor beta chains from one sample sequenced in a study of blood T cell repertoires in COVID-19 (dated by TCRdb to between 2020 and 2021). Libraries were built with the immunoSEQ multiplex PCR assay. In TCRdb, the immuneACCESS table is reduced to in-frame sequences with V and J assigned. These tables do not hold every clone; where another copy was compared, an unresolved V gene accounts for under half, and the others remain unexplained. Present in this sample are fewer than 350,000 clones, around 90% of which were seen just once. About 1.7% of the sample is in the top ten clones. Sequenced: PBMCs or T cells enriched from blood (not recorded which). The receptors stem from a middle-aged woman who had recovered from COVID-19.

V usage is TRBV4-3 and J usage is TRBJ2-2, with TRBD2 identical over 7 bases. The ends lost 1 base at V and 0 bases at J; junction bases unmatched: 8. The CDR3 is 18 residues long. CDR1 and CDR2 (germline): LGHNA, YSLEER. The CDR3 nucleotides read TGCGCCAGCAGCCAAGTGCGCCCCGGACTAGCGAACACCGGGGAGCTGTTTTTT. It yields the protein CASSQVRPGLANTGELFF.

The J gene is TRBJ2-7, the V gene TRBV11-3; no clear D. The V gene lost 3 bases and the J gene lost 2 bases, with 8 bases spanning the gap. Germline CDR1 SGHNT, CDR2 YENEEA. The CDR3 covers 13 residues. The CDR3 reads CASSFDTTYEQYF. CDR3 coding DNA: TGTGCCAGCAGCTTCGACACGACCTACGAGCAGTACTTC. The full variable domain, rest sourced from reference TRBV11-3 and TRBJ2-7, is EAGVVQSPRYKIIEKKQPVAFWCNPISGHNTLYWYLQNLGQGPELLIRYENEEAVDDSQLPKDRFSAERLKGVDSTLKIQPAELGDSAVYLCASSFDTTYEQYFGPGTRLTVT.

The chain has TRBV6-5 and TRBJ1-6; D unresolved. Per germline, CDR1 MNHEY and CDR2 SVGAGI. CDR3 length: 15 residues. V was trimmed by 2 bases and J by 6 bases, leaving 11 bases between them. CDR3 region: CASSYSGGLNSPLHF. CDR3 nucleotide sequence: TGTGCCAGCAGTTACAGTGGCGGACTTAATTCACCCCTCCACTTT.

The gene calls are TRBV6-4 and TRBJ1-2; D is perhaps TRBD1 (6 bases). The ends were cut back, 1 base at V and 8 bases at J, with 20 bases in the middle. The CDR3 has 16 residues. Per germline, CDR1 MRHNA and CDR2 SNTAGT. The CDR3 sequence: CASSDFAGVGQWGYTF. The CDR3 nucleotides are TGTGCCAGCAGTGACTTCGCAGGGGTCGGTCAATGGGGCTACACCTTC.

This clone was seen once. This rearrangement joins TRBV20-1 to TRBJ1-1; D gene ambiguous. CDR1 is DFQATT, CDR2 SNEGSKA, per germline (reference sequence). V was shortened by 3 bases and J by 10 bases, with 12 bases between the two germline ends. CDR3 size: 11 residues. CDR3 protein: CSASMEEGAFF. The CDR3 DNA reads TGCAGTGCTAGCATGGAAGAGGGAGCTTTCTTT.

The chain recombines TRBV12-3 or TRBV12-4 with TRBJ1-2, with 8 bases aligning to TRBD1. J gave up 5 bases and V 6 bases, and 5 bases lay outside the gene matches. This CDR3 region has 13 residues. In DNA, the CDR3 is TGTGCCAGCAGCCGGGACAGGCGTTATGGCTACACCTTC. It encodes CASSRDRRYGYTF.

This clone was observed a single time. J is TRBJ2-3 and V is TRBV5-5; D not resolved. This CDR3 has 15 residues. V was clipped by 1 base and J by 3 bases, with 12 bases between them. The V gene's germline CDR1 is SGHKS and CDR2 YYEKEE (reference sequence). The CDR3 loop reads CASSLLSSSTDTQYF. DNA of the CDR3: TGTGCCAGCAGCTTGCTTTCGAGCTCAACAGATACGCAGTATTTT.

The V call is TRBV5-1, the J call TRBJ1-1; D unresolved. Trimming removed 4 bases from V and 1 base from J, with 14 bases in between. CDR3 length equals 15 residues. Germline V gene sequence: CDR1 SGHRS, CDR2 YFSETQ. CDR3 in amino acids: CASSPPPAGNTEAFF. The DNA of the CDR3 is TGCGCCAGCAGCCCCCCCCCGGCAGGGAACACTGAAGCTTTCTTT.

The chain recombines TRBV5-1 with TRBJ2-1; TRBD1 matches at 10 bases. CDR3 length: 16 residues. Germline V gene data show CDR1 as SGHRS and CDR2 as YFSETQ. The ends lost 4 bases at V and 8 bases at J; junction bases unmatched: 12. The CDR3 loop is CASSPGQGDVYDEQFF. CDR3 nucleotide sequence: TGCGCCAGCAGCCCCGGACAGGGGGATGTTTACGATGAGCAGTTCTTC.

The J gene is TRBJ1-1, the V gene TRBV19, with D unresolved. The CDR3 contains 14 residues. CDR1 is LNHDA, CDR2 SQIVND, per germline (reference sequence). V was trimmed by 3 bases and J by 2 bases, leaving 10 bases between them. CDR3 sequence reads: CASSMWQANTEAFF. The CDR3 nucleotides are TGTGCCAGTAGTATGTGGCAGGCTAACACTGAAGCTTTCTTT.

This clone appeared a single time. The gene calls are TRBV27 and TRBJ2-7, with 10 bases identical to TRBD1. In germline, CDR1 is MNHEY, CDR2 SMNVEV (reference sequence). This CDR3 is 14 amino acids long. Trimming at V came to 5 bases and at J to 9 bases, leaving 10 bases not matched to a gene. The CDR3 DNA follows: TGTGCCAGCAGTCCGGGGACAGGGGAGTTCGGGCAGTACTTC. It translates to CASSPGTGEFGQYF.

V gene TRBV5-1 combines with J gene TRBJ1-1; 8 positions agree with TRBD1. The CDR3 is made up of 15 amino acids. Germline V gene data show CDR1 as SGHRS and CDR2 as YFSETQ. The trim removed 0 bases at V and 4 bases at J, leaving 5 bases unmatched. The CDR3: CASSLGTGQGTEAFF. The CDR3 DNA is TGCGCCAGCAGCTTGGGGACCGGACAGGGCACTGAAGCTTTCTTT.

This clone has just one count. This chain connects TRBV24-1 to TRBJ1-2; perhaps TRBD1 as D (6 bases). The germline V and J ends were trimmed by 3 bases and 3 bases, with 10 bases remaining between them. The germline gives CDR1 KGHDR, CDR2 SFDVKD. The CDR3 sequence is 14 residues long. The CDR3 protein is CATSDPNRDYGYTF. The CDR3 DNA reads TGTGCCACCAGTGATCCCAACAGGGACTATGGCTACACCTTC.

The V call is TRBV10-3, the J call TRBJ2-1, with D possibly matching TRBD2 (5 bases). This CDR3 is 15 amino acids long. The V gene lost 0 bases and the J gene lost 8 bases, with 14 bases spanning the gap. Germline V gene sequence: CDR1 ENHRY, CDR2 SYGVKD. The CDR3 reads CAISESGRNPHEQFF. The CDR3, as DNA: TGTGCCATCAGTGAGTCAGGGAGAAACCCTCATGAGCAGTTCTTC.

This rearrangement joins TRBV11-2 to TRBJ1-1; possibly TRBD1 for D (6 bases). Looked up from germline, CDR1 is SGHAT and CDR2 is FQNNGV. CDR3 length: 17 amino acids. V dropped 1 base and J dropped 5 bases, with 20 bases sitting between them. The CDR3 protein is CASSLAGLQGRTTEAFF. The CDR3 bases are TGTGCCAGCAGCTTAGCGGGACTACAGGGACGAACGACTGAAGCTTTCTTT.

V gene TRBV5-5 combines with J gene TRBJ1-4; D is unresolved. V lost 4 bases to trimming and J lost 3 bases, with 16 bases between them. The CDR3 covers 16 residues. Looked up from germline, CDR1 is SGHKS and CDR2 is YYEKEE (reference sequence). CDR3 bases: TGTGCCAGCAGCAACCTCCGGGAACAGTCTAATGAAAAACTGTTTTTT. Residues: CASSNLREQSNEKLFF.

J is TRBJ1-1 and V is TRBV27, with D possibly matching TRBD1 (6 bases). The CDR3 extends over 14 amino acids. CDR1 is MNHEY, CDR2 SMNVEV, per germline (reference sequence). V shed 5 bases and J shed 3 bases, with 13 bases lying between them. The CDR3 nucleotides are TGTGCCAGCAGTCGCGGGGGCGTGGACACTGAAGCTTTCTTT. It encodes CASSRGGVDTEAFF.

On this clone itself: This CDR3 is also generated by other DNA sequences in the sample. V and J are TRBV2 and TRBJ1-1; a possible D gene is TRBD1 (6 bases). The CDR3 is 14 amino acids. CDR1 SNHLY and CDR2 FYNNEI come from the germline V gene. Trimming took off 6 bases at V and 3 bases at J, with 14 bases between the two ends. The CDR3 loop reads CASSEQGADTEAFF. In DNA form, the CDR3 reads TGTGCCAGCAGCGAACAGGGCGCGGACACTGAAGCTTTCTTT.

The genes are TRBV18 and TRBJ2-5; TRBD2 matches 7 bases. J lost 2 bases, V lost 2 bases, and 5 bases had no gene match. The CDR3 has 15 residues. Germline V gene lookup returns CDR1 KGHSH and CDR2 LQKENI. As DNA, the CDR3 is TGTGCCAGCTCACCATCCAGCGGGGATCAAGAGACCCAGTACTTC. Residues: CASSPSSGDQETQYF.

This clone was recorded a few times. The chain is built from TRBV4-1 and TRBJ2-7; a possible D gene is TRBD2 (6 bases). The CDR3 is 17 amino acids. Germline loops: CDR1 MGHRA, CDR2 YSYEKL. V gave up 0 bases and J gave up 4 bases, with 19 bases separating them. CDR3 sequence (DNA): TGCGCCAGCAGCCAAGATACCCGCGCGGGGAGGCCATACGAGCAGTACTTC. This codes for CASSQDTRAGRPYEQYF.

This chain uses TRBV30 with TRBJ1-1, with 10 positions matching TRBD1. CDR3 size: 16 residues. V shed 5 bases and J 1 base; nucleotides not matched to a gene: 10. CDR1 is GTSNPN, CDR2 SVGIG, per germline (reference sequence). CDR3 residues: CAWVAPGDRGNTEAFF. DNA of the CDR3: TGTGCCTGGGTAGCCCCTGGGGACAGGGGGAACACTGAAGCTTTCTTT.